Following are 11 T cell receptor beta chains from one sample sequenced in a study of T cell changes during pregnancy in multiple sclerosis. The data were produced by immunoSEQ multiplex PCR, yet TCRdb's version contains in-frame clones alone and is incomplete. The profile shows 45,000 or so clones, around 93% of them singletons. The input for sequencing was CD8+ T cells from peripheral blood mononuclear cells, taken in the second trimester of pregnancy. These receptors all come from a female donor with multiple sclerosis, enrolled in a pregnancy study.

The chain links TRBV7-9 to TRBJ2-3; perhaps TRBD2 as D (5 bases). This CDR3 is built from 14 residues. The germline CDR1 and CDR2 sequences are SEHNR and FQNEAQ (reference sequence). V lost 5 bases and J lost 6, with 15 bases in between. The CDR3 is CASSPREAADTQYF. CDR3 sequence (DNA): TGTGCCAGCAGCCCCCGGGAAGCAGCGGATACGCAGTATTTT.

CDR3 sequence reads: CASSQAGRGTLNTGELFF. Written as DNA, the CDR3 is TGCGCCAGCAGCCAAGCCGGCAGGGGAACCCTTAACACCGGGGAGCTGTTTTTT. The chain uses TRBV4-1 and TRBJ2-2, with a weak D call TRBD1 (6 bases). Trimming stripped 1 base from V and 2 bases from J, with 17 bases between. Germline loops: CDR1 MGHRA, CDR2 YSYEKL. The length of the CDR3 is 18 residues.

The chain's CDR3 is CASSVGTGFTEAFF. DNA of the CDR3: TGTGCCAGCAGCGTAGGGACAGGGTTCACTGAAGCTTTCTTT. The chain combines TRBV2 with TRBJ1-1; 9 bases match TRBD1. Trimming removed 6 bases from V and 4 bases from J; junction bases left unmatched: 6. This CDR3 is built from 14 residues. Germline V gives CDR1 SNHLY, CDR2 FYNNEI.

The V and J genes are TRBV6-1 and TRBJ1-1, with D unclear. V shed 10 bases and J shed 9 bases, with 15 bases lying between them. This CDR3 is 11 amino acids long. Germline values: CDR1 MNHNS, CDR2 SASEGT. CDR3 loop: CATGSTRKAFF. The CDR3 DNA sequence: TGTGCCACCGGGAGTACCCGAAAAGCTTTCTTT.

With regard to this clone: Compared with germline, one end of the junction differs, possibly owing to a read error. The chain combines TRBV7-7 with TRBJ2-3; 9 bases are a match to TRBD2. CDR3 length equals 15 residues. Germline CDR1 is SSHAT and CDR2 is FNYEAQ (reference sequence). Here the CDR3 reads CASSLSGGSTDTQYF. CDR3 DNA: TGTGCTAGCAGCTTGAGCGGGGGGAGCACAGATACGCAGTATTTT. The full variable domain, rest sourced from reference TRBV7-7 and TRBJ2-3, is GAGVSQSPRYKVTKRGQDVTLRCDPISSHATLYWYQQALGQGPEFLTYFNYEAQPDKSGLPSDRFSAERPEGSISTLTIQRTEQRDSAMYRCASSLSGGSTDTQYFGPGTRLTVL.

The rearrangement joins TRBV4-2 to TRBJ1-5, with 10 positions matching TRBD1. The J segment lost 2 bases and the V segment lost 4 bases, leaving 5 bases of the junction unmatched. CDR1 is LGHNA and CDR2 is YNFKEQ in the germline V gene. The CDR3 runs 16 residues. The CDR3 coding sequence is TGTGCCAGCAGCCTAGGGACAGGGGAGGGCAATCAGCCCCAGCATTTT. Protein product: CASSLGTGEGNQPQHF.

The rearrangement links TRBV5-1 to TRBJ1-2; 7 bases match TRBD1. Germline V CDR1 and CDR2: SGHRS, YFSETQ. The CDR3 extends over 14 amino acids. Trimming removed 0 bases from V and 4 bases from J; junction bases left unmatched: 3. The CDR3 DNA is TGCGCCAGCAGCTTGGGACAGGGCTTCTATGGCTACACCTTC. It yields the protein CASSLGQGFYGYTF.

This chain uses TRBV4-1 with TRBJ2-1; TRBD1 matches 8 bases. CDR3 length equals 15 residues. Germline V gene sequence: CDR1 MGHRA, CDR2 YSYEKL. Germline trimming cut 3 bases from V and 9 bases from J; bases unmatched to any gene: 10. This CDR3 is CASSQQTGEDSEQFF. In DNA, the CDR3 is TGCGCCAGCAGCCAGCAGACAGGGGAGGATTCTGAGCAGTTCTTC.

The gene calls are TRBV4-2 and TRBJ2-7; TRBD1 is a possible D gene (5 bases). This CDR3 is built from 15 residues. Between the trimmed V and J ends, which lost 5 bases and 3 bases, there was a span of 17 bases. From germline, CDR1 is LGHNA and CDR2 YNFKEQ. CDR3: CASSSRAIQDYEQYF. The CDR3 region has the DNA TGTGCCAGCAGCTCCAGGGCGATTCAGGACTACGAGCAGTACTTC.

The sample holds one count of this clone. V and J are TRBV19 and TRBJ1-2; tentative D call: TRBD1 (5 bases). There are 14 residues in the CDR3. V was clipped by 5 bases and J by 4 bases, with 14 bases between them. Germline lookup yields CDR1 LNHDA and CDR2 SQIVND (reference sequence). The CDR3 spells CASSPGVGGYGYTF. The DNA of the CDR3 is TGTGCCAGTAGTCCCGGAGTGGGGGGCTATGGCTACACCTTC.

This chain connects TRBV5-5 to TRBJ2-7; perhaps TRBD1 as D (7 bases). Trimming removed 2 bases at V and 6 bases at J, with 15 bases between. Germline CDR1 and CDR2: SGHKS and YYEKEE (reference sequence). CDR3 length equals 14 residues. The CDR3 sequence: CASSLGAGGGEQYF. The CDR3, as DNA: TGTGCCAGCAGCTTAGGAGCAGGGGGAGGCGAGCAGTACTTC.